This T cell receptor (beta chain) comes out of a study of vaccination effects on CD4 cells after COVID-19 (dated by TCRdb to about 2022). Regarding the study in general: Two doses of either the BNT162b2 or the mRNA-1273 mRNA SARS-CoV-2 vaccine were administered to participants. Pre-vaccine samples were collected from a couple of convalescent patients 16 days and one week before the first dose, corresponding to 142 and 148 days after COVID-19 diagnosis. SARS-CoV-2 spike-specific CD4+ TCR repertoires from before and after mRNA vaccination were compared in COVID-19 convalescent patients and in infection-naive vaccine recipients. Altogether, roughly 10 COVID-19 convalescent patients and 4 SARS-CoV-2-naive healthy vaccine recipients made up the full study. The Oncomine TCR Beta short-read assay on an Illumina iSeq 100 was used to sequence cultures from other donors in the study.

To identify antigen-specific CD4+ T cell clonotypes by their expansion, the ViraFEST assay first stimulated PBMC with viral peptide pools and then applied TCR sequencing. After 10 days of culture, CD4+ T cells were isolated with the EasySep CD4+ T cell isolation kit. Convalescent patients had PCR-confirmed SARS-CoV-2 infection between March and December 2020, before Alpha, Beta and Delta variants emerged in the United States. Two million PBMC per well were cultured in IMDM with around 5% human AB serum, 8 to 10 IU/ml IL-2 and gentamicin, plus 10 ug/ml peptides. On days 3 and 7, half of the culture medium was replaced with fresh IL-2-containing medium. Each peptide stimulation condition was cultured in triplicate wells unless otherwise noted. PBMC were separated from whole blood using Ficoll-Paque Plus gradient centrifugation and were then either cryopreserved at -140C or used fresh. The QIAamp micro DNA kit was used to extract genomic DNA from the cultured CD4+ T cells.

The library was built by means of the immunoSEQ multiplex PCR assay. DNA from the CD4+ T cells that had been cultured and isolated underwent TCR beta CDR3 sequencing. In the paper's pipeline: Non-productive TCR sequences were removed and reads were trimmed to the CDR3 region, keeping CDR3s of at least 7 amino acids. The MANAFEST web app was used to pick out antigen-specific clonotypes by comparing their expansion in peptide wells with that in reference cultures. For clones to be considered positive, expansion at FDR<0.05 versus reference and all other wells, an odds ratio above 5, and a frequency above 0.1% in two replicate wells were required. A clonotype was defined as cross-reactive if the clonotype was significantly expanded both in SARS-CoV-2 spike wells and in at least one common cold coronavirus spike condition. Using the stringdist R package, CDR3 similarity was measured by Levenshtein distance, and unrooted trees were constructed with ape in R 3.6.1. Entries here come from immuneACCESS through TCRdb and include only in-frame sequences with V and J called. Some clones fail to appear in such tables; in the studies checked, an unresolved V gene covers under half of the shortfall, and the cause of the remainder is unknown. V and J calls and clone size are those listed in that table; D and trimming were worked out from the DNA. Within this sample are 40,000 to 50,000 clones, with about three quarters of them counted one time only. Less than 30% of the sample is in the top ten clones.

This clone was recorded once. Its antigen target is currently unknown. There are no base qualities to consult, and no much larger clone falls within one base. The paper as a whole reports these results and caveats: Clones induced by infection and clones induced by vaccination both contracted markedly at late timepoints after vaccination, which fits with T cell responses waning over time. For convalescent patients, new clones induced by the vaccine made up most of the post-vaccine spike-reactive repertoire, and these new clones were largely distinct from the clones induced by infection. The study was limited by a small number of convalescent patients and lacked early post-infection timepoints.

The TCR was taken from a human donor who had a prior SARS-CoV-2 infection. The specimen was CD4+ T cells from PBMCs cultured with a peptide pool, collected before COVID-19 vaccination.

The nucleotide sequence is given as TGCGCCAGCAGCCATCTAGCGGATTCCTCCTTCTCTGGGGCCAACGTCCTGACTTTC. Its coded protein is CASSHLADSSFSGANVLTF. The rearrangement joined TRBV4-1 to TRBJ2-6, and 7 bases in between align with TRBD2. The CDR3 spans 19 residues, from the cysteine through the phenylalanine. The sequence is cut down to CDR3 DNA, 57 bases in frame from base 1. CDR1 and CDR2 are drawn from the germline V gene: MGHRA, YSYEKL. Germline trimming: 3 bases from V, 0 bases from J; junction bases outside gene matches: 11.